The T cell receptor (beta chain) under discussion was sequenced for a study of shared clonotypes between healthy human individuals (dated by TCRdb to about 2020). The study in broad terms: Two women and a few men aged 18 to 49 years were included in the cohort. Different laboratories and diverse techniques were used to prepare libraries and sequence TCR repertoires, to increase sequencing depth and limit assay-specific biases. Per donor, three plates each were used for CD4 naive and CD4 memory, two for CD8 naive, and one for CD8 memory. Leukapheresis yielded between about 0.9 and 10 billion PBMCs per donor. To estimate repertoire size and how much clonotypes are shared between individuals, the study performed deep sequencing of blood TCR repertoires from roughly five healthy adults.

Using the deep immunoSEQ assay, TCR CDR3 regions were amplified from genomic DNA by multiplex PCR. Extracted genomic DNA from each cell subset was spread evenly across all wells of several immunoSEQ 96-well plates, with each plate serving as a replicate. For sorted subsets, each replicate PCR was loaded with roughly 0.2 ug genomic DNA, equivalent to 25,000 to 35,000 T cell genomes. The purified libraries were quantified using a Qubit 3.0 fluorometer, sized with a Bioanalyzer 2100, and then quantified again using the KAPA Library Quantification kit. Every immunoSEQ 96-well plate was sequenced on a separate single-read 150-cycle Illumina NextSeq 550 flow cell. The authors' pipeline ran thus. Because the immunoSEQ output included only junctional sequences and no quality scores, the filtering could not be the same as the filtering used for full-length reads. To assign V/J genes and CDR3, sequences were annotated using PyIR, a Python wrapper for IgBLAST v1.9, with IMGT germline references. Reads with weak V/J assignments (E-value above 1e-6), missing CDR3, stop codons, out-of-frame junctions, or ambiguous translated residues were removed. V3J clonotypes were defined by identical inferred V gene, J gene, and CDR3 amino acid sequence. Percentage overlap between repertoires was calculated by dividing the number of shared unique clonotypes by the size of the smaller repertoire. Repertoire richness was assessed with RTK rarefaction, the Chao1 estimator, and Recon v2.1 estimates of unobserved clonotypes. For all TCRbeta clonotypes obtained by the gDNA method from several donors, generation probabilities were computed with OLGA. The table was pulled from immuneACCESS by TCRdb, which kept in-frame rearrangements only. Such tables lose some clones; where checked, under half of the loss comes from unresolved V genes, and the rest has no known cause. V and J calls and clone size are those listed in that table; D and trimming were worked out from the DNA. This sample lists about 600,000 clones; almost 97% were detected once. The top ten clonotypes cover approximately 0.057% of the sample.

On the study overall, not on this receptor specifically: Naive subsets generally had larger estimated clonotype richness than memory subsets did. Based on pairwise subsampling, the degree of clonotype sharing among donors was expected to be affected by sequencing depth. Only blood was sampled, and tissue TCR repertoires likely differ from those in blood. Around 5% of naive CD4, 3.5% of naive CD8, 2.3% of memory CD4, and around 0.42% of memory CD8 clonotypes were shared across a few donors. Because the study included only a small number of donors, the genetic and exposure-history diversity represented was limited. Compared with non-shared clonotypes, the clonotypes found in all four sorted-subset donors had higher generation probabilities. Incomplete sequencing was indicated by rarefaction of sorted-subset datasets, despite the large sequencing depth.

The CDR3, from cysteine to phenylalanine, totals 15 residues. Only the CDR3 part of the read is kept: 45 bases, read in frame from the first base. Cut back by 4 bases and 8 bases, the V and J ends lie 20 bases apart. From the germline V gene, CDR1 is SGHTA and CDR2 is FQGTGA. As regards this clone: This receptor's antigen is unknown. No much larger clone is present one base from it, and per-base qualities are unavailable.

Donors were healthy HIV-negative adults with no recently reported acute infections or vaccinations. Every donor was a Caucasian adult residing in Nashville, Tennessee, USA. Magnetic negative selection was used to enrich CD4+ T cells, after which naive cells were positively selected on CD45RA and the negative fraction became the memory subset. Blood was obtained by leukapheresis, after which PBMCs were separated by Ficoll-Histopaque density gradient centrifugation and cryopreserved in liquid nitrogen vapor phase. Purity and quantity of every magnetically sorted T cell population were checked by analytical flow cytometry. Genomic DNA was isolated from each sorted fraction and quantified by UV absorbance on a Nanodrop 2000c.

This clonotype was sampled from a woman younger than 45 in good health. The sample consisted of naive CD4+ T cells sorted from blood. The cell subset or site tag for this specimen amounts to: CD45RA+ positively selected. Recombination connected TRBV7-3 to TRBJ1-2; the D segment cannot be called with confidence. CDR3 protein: CASSSSLAFVIGYTF. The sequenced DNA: TGTGCCAGCAGCTCGTCTCTGGCTTTCGTAATCGGCTACACCTTC.